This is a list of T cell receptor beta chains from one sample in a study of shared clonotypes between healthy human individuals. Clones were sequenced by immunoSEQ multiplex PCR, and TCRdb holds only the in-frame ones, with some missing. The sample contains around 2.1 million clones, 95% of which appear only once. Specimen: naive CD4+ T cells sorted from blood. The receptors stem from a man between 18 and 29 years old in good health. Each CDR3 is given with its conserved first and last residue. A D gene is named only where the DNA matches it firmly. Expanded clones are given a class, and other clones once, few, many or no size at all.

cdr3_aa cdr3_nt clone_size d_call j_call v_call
CASSTEGTQYF TGTGCCAGCAGTACGGAGGGGACCCAGTACTTC NA NA TRBJ2-5 TRBV27
CASSGLSGTGVGTQYF TGCGCCAGCAGCGGACTCTCGGGGACAGGGGTCGGGACCCAGTACTTC once TRBD1 TRBJ2-5 TRBV5-1
CASSQGAGASYNEQFF TGCGCCAGCAGCCAAGGTGCGGGCGCATCCTACAATGAGCAGTTCTTC NA NA TRBJ2-1 TRBV4-3
CASSPPGRGNEKLFF TGTGCCAGCTCACCACCCGGGAGGGGTAATGAAAAACTGTTTTTT once NA TRBJ1-4 TRBV18
CASSYSFLGGIYEQYF TGTGCCAGCAGTTACTCGTTTCTTGGGGGAATCTACGAGCAGTACTTC NA NA TRBJ2-7 TRBV6-5
CASSQDYHRGSGANVLTF TGCGCCAGCAGCCAAGATTATCACAGGGGCTCCGGGGCCAACGTCCTGACTTTC NA TRBD1 TRBJ2-6 TRBV4-3
CASSLAGGETQYF TGTGCCAGCAGTTTAGCGGGAGGGGAGACCCAGTACTTC NA TRBD2 TRBJ2-5 TRBV28
CASSLSVYRAREYEQYF TGTGCCAGCAGTTTATCCGTCTACAGGGCGAGGGAATACGAGCAGTACTTC NA NA TRBJ2-7 TRBV27
CASSLTVLATDTQYF TGTGCCAGCAGCTTAACAGTTTTAGCCACAGATACGCAGTATTTT NA NA TRBJ2-3 TRBV11-2
CASSEIAGFSYEQYF TGTGCCAGCAGTGAAATCGCAGGGTTCTCCTACGAGCAGTACTTC NA NA TRBJ2-7 TRBV6-1
CAWSAQGADTQYF TGTGCCTGGAGTGCGCAAGGGGCAGATACGCAGTATTTT NA NA TRBJ2-3 TRBV30
CAAGEETQYF TGTGCTGCGGGGGAAGAGACCCAGTACTTC NA TRBD2 TRBJ2-5 TRBV10-3
CASSLGVENSYEQYF TGTGCCAGCAGCTTAGGGGTAGAGAATTCCTACGAGCAGTACTTC NA NA TRBJ2-7 TRBV7-8
CASSLDWGIGEKLFF TGTGCCAGCAGCTTGGATTGGGGCATTGGTGAAAAACTGTTTTTT NA NA TRBJ1-4 TRBV5-5
CASSLGGPDNYGYTF TGTGCCAGCAGCTTAGGTGGCCCCGATAACTATGGCTACACCTTC NA NA TRBJ1-2 TRBV7-2
CASSPGLYGSGNTIYF TGTGCCAGCAGCCCCGGCCTGTATGGCTCTGGAAACACCATATATTTT NA NA TRBJ1-3 TRBV7-8
CASSTGTSTDTQYF TGTGCCAGTAGTACCGGGACTAGCACAGATACGCAGTATTTT NA NA TRBJ2-3 TRBV19
CASSPSGGNYEQYF TGTGCCAGCTCCCCGAGCGGGGGGAACTACGAGCAGTACTTC NA TRBD2 TRBJ2-7 TRBV18
CASSLEVGGNIQYF TGCGCCAGCAGCTTGGAGGTAGGGGGGAACATTCAGTACTTC NA NA TRBJ2-4 TRBV5-1
CASSPEGRRSGKALEQYF TGTGCCAGCAGCCCCGAAGGGAGGAGGAGCGGGAAGGCGCTCGAGCAGTACTTC NA TRBD2 TRBJ2-7 TRBV4-2
CASSESVGAASYEQYF TGTGCCAGCAGTGAATCAGTGGGCGCAGCCTCCTACGAGCAGTACTTC once NA TRBJ2-7 TRBV6-1
CARTSKRGPYEQYF TGTGCCAGAACGAGTAAGAGGGGGCCCTACGAGCAGTACTTC NA TRBD1 TRBJ2-7 TRBV5-3
CASKTANQPQHF TGTGCCAGCAAGACAGCTAATCAGCCCCAGCATTTT NA NA TRBJ1-5 TRBV28
CASSWTEDNNSPLHF TGTGCCAGCAGCTGGACAGAGGACAATAATTCACCCCTCCACTTT NA NA TRBJ1-6 TRBV7-6
CASRGTGSNQPQHF TGTGCCAGCAGAGGGACAGGGTCTAATCAGCCCCAGCATTTT NA TRBD1 TRBJ1-5 TRBV25-1
CASSLTFRVAEAFF TGTGCCAGTAGTTTAACCTTTCGGGTGGCTGAAGCTTTCTTT NA NA TRBJ1-1 TRBV19
CASSLGTGNTIYF TGTGCCAGCAGCTTAGGAACTGGAAACACCATATATTTT NA NA TRBJ1-3 TRBV7-9